The clone carrying this TCR beta chain was counted only a few times. Its antigen is not identified. Sample barcodes and UMIs were carried by the TCR alpha and TCR beta cDNA libraries that 5'RACE generated with constant-segment primers. One entry per CDR3 protein, called by TCRdb with MiXCR from the 5' RACE reads. The sample consists of hundreds of thousands of distinct CDR3 sequences, 16% of them appearing once. CDR1 is KGHSH, CDR2 LQKENI, per germline. CDR3 length: 14 residues. The V end lost 2 bases, the J end lost 8 bases, and 15 bases lay between the germline ends. This entry is derived from a study of T-cell memory formation after mild COVID-19. Background on the study: Clusters were largely donor specific.

Study results and caveats: That cross-reactive memory joined was suggested by some responding clones appearing in pre-infection memory.

The receptor was isolated from a man between 18 and 35 years old who had mild COVID-19 (a few samples of this study predate the infection). Cell type and time point are not known. The sequencing sample was made of PBMCs or a T cell subset sorted from them (not recorded which). V usage is TRBV18 and J usage is TRBJ1-1; a possible D gene is TRBD1 (5 bases). CDR3 DNA: TGTGCCAGCTCACCAGTGGGGGGTGAGAAGGAAGCTTTCTTT. The encoded protein is CASSPVGGEKEAFF. The variable domain in full, completed from reference TRBV18 and TRBJ1-1, reads NAGVMQNPRHLVRRRGQEARLRCSPMKGHSHVYWYRQLPEEGLKFMVYLQKENIIDESGMPKERFSAEFPKEGPSILRIQQVVRGDSAAYFCASSPVGGEKEAFFGQGTRLTVV.